Listed here are 15 T cell receptor beta chains from one sample, sequenced in a study of blood T cells in healthy people across ages. Primers used in a second PCR of about 7 to 12 cycles were a sample-barcoded 5' primer and a J-beta primer mix. TCRdb ran MiXCR on the 5' RACE reads and lists one entry per CDR3 protein. There are 600,000 to 800,000 distinct CDR3 sequences in the sample; more than 20% occur only once, and 3.5% to 4% lies in the top ten. What was sequenced was blood. The source is a man aged 70 or older in good health.

This chain joins TRBV7-8 and TRBJ2-1, with D possibly being TRBD2 (6 bases). The germline V gene encodes CDR1 SGHVS and CDR2 FQNEAQ. V was shortened by 7 bases and J by 5 bases, with 15 bases between the two germline ends. The CDR3 consists of 14 residues. CDR3 coding DNA: TGTGCCAGCACCCGGGGAGGAGTCAACAATGAGCAGTTCTTC. Translating gives CASTRGGVNNEQFF.

For this clonotype: Possible read error: a much larger clone is one base away. The gene calls are TRBV7-8 and TRBJ1-1; unclear D gene. Per germline, CDR1 SGHVS and CDR2 FQNEAQ. The CDR3 has 13 residues. The CDR3 nucleotides are TGTGCCAGCAGCTTAGCGGTATCCACTGGAGCTTTCTTT. It codes for CASSLAVSTGAFF.

The chain carries TRBV7-2 and TRBJ2-1; maybe TRBD2 (6 bases). CDR3 size: 13 residues. The germline V gene encodes CDR1 SGHTA and CDR2 FQGNSA. With 4 bases removed from V and 4 bases from J, the gap between germline ends came to 8 bases. CDR3: CASSYGTYNEQFF. CDR3 DNA: TGTGCCAGCAGCTATGGGACTTACAATGAGCAGTTCTTC.

This clonotype was counted a few times. The chain employs TRBV29-1 and TRBJ2-1, with no clear D. The CDR3 runs to 13 residues. CDR1 and CDR2 from the germline V gene are SQVTM and ANQGSEA. The V gene lost 6 bases and the J gene lost 4 bases, with 13 bases spanning the gap. The CDR3 DNA follows: TGCAGCGTCGGCCCGGGCCTATACAATGAGCAGTTCTTC. It yields the protein CSVGPGLYNEQFF.

The rearrangement links TRBV3-1 to TRBJ2-4, with D perhaps matching TRBD1 or TRBD2 (5 bases each). Per germline, CDR1 LGHDT and CDR2 YNNKEL (reference sequence). The V end was cut by 5 bases, the J end by 9 bases, with 20 bases between. The CDR3 has 15 residues. The CDR3 DNA reads TGTGCCAGCAGCGCCCGGGGACCTTCGTCTCGCATTCAGTACTTC. This codes for CASSARGPSSRIQYF.

The CDR3 spells CASSRREGSEQYF. CDR3 bases: TGTGCCAGTAGCCGGCGGGAGGGGAGCGAGCAGTACTTC. This chain links TRBV7-8 with TRBJ2-7, with 9 bases lining up with TRBD2. This CDR3 region has 13 residues. Per the germline V gene, CDR1 is SGHVS and CDR2 is FQNEAQ. Unmatched junction bases numbered 9, after V lost 9 bases and J lost 6 bases.

With respect to this clonotype: A junction end diverges from the germline sequence, so it may reflect a read error. The rearrangement uses TRBV19 and TRBJ2-1, with D possibly being TRBD2 (5 bases). Germline V lookup: CDR1 LNHDA, CDR2 SQIVND (reference sequence). This CDR3 is built from 13 residues. CDR3 sequence reads: CASSILGRVEQLF. The CDR3 DNA is TGTGCCAGTAGTATATTAGGGAGAGTTGAGCAGCTCTTC.

In its sample, this clonotype was seen a few times. At one of its ends the junction is not consistent with the germline gene, which may arise from a read error. CDR3 amino acids: CACSQDPTGVNSPLHF. The CDR3 nucleotides read TGTGCCTGCAGCCAAGATCCGACAGGGGTTAATTCACCCCTCCACTTT. V is TRBV3-1 and J is TRBJ1-6, with 8 bases lining up with TRBD1. Germline CDR1 and CDR2: LGHDT and YNNKEL (reference sequence). This CDR3 spans 16 amino acids.

The J gene is TRBJ2-4, the V gene TRBV27, with 8 nucleotides matching TRBD2. Germline-derived CDR1 and CDR2 are MNHEY and SMNVEV (reference sequence). This CDR3 is built from 15 residues. The V segment lost 6 bases and the J segment 2 bases; nucleotides outside the gene matches: 6. CDR3 coding DNA: TGTGCCAGCAGCTTCATAGCGGGATCCAAAAACATTCAGTACTTC. This sequence encodes CASSFIAGSKNIQYF.

This clonotype was seen a few times. The chain is built from TRBV11-2 and TRBJ2-7; D unresolved. V was trimmed by 5 bases and J by 6 bases, leaving 8 bases between them. Germline-derived CDR1 and CDR2 are SGHAT and FQNNGV. This CDR3 spans 11 amino acids. The CDR3 here is CASSLSTEQYF. The CDR3 nucleotides are TGTGCCAGCAGCCTTAGCACCGAGCAGTACTTC.

In this sample, this clonotype turned up a few times. CDR3 amino acids: CASSRGIGHEQYF. The CDR3 DNA is TGTGCCAGCAGTCGGGGGATTGGGCACGAGCAGTACTTC. The genes are TRBV12-3 or TRBV12-4 and TRBJ2-7; D may be TRBD2 (6 bases). CDR3 length: 13 residues. The V gene lost 5 bases and the J gene lost 5 bases, with 13 bases spanning the gap.

The chain links TRBV28 to TRBJ1-4; possibly TRBD1 for D (5 bases). The CDR3 runs to 17 residues. V lost 3 bases to trimming and J lost 6 bases, with 20 bases between them. Germline V gene data show CDR1 as MDHEN and CDR2 as SYDVKM. The CDR3 reads CASSFVLGRGPDEKLFF. For the CDR3, the DNA is TGTGCCAGCAGTTTTGTCTTGGGGCGGGGCCCAGATGAAAAACTGTTTTTT.

This clonotype has just a few counts. The genes are TRBV6-2 or TRBV6-3 and TRBJ2-5; perhaps TRBD2 as D (5 bases). Trimming cost V 2 bases and J 1 base, with 14 bases left between them. The CDR3 is 16 residues long. Germline loops: CDR1 MNHEY, CDR2 SVGEGT. CDR3 sequence: CASSYPGSETQETQYF. The DNA for the CDR3 is TGTGCCAGCAGTTACCCGGGTAGCGAGACCCAAGAGACCCAGTACTTC.

There are a few counts of this clonotype. The V call is TRBV10-1, the J call TRBJ2-5; no clear D. The J call is doubtful: the DNA matches TRBJ2-7 better. This CDR3 has 14 amino acids. Germline V CDR1 and CDR2: WNHNN, SYGVQD (reference sequence). CDR3 nucleotides: TGCGCCAGCAGTGACATAACGATTGGGAACGAGCAGTACTTC. It translates to CASSDITIGNEQYF.

Comment on this clonotype: At one of its ends the junction is not consistent with the germline gene, which may arise from a read error. The chain uses TRBV7-6 and TRBJ2-3; 7 bases agree with TRBD1. This CDR3 is built from 13 residues. CDR1 is SGHVS, CDR2 FNYEAQ, per germline. The CDR3 spells CVSSARDSDTQYF. CDR3 in DNA: TGTGTCAGCAGCGCACGGGACAGTGATACGCAGTATTTT.